Below are 9 T cell receptor beta chains sequenced from a single sample in a study of T cells in Graves' hyperthyroidism and ophthalmopathy. The investigators amplified TCR beta CDR3 regions from RNA transcripts. The HTBI primer set was used in a first-round RT-PCR of the TCR CDR3. TCRdb reprocessed the multiplex PCR reads with MiXCR, giving one entry per CDR3 protein. The data hold 350,000 to 400,000 distinct CDR3 sequences, with approximately 18% observed a single time. The sample was blood. These receptors were collected from a man between 18 and 29 years old with Graves' ophthalmopathy.

V is TRBV5-5 and J is TRBJ1-2, with 11 bases that match TRBD1. The CDR3 has 13 residues. CDR1 and CDR2 (germline): SGHKS, YYEKEE (reference sequence). Unmatched junction bases numbered 2, after V lost 0 bases and J lost 10 bases. The CDR3 reads CASSLGTGGDYTF. For the CDR3, the DNA is TGTGCCAGCAGCTTGGGGACAGGGGGCGACTACACCTTC.

This clonotype was observed at least ten times. V gene TRBV10-2 combines with J gene TRBJ1-2; 7 bases agree with TRBD1. This CDR3 has 12 amino acids. The V segment lost 8 bases and the J segment 6 bases; nucleotides outside the gene matches: 6. Per germline, CDR1 WSHSY and CDR2 SAAADI. CDR3 amino acids: CASGTEVHGYTF. Here the CDR3 DNA reads TGCGCCAGCGGGACAGAAGTACATGGCTACACCTTC.

Points on this clonotype: A much more abundant neighbour one base away suggests this may be a read error. The chain is built from TRBV7-9 and TRBJ2-1; the D is unclear. The better agreement between TRBJ2-7 and the DNA end casts doubt on the J call. There are 15 residues in the CDR3. Germline V gives CDR1 SEHNR, CDR2 FQNEAQ (reference sequence). Here the CDR3 reads CASSRPHSSYNEQYF. CDR3 sequence (DNA): TGTGCCAGCAGCCGTCCCCATAGCTCCTACAATGAGCAGTACTTC.

The gene calls are TRBV27 and TRBJ2-2, with 7 positions matching TRBD1. Germline loops: CDR1 MNHEY, CDR2 SMNVEV (reference sequence). The CDR3 is made up of 16 amino acids. V lost 4 bases to trimming and J lost 4 bases; unmatched junction nucleotides: 9. The CDR3 DNA reads as TGTGCCAGCAGTTCCCACCGGGACAGAGTCACCGGGGAGCTGTTTTTT. Its translation is CASSSHRDRVTGELFF.

In this sample, this clonotype turned up a few times. The CDR3 nucleotides are TGTGCCAGCAGTGACGGGCGATACCAAGAGACCCAGTACTTC. It specifies CASSDGRYQETQYF. V is TRBV6-1 and J is TRBJ2-5; D ambiguous. In germline, CDR1 is MNHNS, CDR2 SASEGT. The CDR3 extends over 14 amino acids. V was pared by 3 bases and J by 0 bases, with 8 bases between.

The rearrangement uses TRBV6-5 and TRBJ2-7; D is unresolved. CDR1 is MNHEY and CDR2 is SVGAGI in the germline V gene. The CDR3 loop spans 13 amino acids. Trimming removed 0 bases from V and 5 bases from J, with 8 bases in between. The CDR3 loop reads CASSYSSAHEQYF. CDR3 in DNA: TGTGCCAGCAGTTACTCGTCAGCCCACGAGCAGTACTTC.

This clonotype was observed a few times. This chain links TRBV6-1 with TRBJ1-4; D not resolved. The CDR3 contains 14 residues. V lost 5 bases and J lost 7, with 14 bases in between. Germline V lookup: CDR1 MNHNS, CDR2 SASEGT. Here the CDR3 DNA reads TGTGCCAGCAGTCCTACGACCGCTAGTGAAAAACTGTTTTTT. It encodes CASSPTTASEKLFF.

There are many counts of this clonotype. The chain links TRBV28 to TRBJ2-7; perhaps D is TRBD1 or TRBD2 (5 bases each). V lost 2 bases, J lost 2 bases, and 10 bases lay in between. Per germline, CDR1 MDHEN and CDR2 SYDVKM. The CDR3 loop spans 14 amino acids. CDR3 residues: CASSLVRGPYEQYF. For the CDR3, the DNA is TGTGCCAGCAGTTTAGTCCGGGGCCCCTACGAGCAGTACTTC.

V usage is TRBV28 and J usage is TRBJ1-2; TRBD1 matches at 7 bases. Germline lookup yields CDR1 MDHEN and CDR2 SYDVKM. V shed 6 bases, J shed 4 bases, and the junction held 5 bases outside the gene matches. The CDR3 spans 13 residues. The CDR3 DNA follows: TGTGCCAGCAGCCGGACAGGAACCTATGGCTACACCTTC. Protein: CASSRTGTYGYTF.